This TCR beta chain was retrieved from a study of T cell changes during pregnancy in multiple sclerosis. This CDR3 comprises 14 residues. Trimming removed 5 bases from V and 0 bases from J, with 11 bases in between. Germline loops: CDR1 SGHAT, CDR2 FQNNGV. Generated by immunoSEQ multiplex PCR, the TCRdb table keeps only in-frame clones and is missing some. The sample lists about 15,000 clones; nearly 96% were seen once. The material was peripheral blood, obtained in the third trimester of pregnancy. The TCR was taken from a female donor with multiple sclerosis, enrolled in a pregnancy study. V is TRBV11-2 and J is TRBJ2-7; D possibly corresponds to TRBD1 (5 bases). The CDR3 loop is CASSPWTSSYEQYF. Written as DNA, the CDR3 is TGTGCCAGCAGCCCCTGGACATCCTCCTACGAGCAGTACTTC.